What follows are 18 T cell receptor beta chains derived from one specimen sequenced in a study of CD8+ T cells in alopecia areata. As for treatment: oral pan-JAK inhibitor, 5-10 mg twice daily. In each case, RNA was isolated and then reverse transcribed into cDNA as the sequencing template. Data came from immunoSEQ multiplex PCR; TCRdb stores just in-frame clones and leaves some out. This table has over 200,000 clones, 55% to 70% appearing once. Sequences were derived from CD4+ T cells sorted from blood, sampled at week 4, from a patient treated with tofacitinib. The receptors come from a human donor with alopecia areata.

This clone turned up a few times. This chain links TRBV19 with TRBJ1-1; D might be TRBD1 (5 bases). CDR1 and CDR2 (germline): LNHDA, SQIVND (reference sequence). This CDR3 has 14 amino acids. CDR3 sequence reads: CPGRGYSMNTEAFF. Here the CDR3 DNA reads TGTCCGGGGAGGGGCTACTCAATGAACACTGAAGCTTTCTTT.

The chain uses TRBV29-1 and TRBJ2-3, with D unclear. V dropped 3 bases and J dropped 4 bases, with 11 bases sitting between them. The CDR3 is 13 amino acids. Germline CDR1 is SQVTM and CDR2 is ANQGSEA. This chain's CDR3 is CSVEGRHSDTQYF. The CDR3 bases are TGCAGCGTTGAGGGCCGGCACTCAGATACGCAGTATTTT.

V and J are TRBV7-8 and TRBJ2-7, with D unclear. CDR3 length equals 14 residues. Germline CDR1 reads SGHVS; CDR2 reads FQNEAQ. The V end lost 0 bases, the J end lost 5 bases, and 11 bases lay between the germline ends. The CDR3 reads CASSLAESGDEQYF. CDR3 sequence (DNA): TGTGCCAGCAGCTTAGCGGAGTCGGGCGACGAGCAGTACTTC.

The gene calls are TRBV7-9 and TRBJ2-7; no clear D gene. V shed 6 bases and J shed 5 bases, with 14 bases lying between them. Per the germline V gene, CDR1 is SEHNR and CDR2 is FQNEAQ (reference sequence). This CDR3 region has 13 residues. The DNA of the CDR3 is TGTGCCAGCAGTAACAGTCCTAGTCACGAGCAGTACTTC. Residues: CASSNSPSHEQYF.

Only a few counts were recorded for this clone. The chain is built from TRBV21-1 and TRBJ2-1; whether TRBD2, the table's D call, matches the DNA was not checked. TRBV21-1 is classified as a pseudogene. The CDR3 has 14 amino acids. CDR3 DNA sequence: TGTGCCAGCAGCAAAGCCCGGCGGGGGGATGAGCAGTTCTTC. Protein product: CASSKARRGDEQFF.

In its sample, this clone ranks as medium-sized (0.01 to 0.1%). V gene TRBV2 combines with J gene TRBJ2-2; D unresolved. In germline, CDR1 is SNHLY, CDR2 FYNNEI. V was cut by 6 bases and J by 2 bases, with 7 bases left in between. This CDR3 has 13 residues. CDR3 protein: CASRKINTGELFF. The CDR3 coding sequence is TGTGCCAGCAGGAAGATTAACACCGGGGAGCTGTTTTTT.

This chain links TRBV5-1 with TRBJ1-4; tentative D call: TRBD1 (5 bases). The CDR3 loop spans 13 amino acids. The V end was cut by 9 bases, the J end by 5 bases, with 14 bases between. CDR1 SGHRS and CDR2 YFSETQ come from the germline V gene. Here the CDR3 reads CATPRQRNEKLFF. CDR3 coding DNA: TGCGCCACCCCGAGACAGAGGAATGAAAAACTGTTTTTT. Based on the CDR3 plus reference TRBV5-1 and TRBJ1-4, the full variable domain is KAGVTQTPRYLIKTRGQQVTLSCSPISGHRSVSWYQQTPGQGLQFLFEYFSETQRNKGNFPGRFSGRQFSNSRSEMNVSTLELGDSALYLCATPRQRNEKLFFGSGTQLSVL.

The V and J genes are TRBV6-5 and TRBJ1-1; tentative D call: TRBD1 (5 bases). Germline lookup yields CDR1 MNHEY and CDR2 SVGAGI. Trimming stripped 6 bases from V and 6 bases from J, with 17 bases between. This CDR3 region has 14 residues. CDR3 DNA: TGTGCCAGCAGGCTCATCGGGCAGGGAGCTGAAGCTTTCTTT. Protein: CASRLIGQGAEAFF.

This clone was counted a few times. DNA of the CDR3: TGTGCCACCAGCAGCGGGGAGGGGGGGACGCAGTATTTT. Translation: CATSSGEGGTQYF. The chain joins TRBV15 to TRBJ2-3; the D gene is possibly TRBD2 (7 bases). Germline V CDR1 and CDR2: LNHNV, YYDKDF (reference sequence). V was clipped by 3 bases and J by 9 bases, with 13 bases between them. This CDR3 has 13 residues.

CDR3 in DNA: TGTGCCATCAGTAGGACAGGGGGGGAAGAGACCCAGTACTTC. It is translated as CAISRTGGEETQYF. The rearrangement uses TRBV10-3 and TRBJ2-5, with 10 positions matching TRBD1. V dropped 5 bases and J dropped 3; count of bases not matched to a gene: 3. In germline, CDR1 is ENHRY, CDR2 SYGVKD. The CDR3 runs to 14 residues.

The chain employs TRBV9 and TRBJ1-1; D ambiguous. Trimming stripped 3 bases from V and 2 bases from J, with 14 bases between. This CDR3 comprises 15 residues. Per germline, CDR1 SGDLS and CDR2 YYNGEE. The CDR3 spells CASSALPDGNTEAFF. The DNA for the CDR3 is TGTGCCAGCAGCGCTCTCCCGGACGGCAACACTGAAGCTTTCTTT.

This clone has just a few counts. The chain carries TRBV9 and TRBJ2-1, with D tentatively TRBD1 or TRBD2 (6 bases each). The CDR3 has 14 residues. The V gene lost 0 bases and the J gene lost 9 bases, with 13 bases spanning the gap. The germline V gene encodes CDR1 SGDLS and CDR2 YYNGEE. The CDR3 coding sequence is TGTGCCAGCAGCGTAGAGGGGGGTTTCAGTGAGCAGTTCTTC. It translates to CASSVEGGFSEQFF.

The chain uses TRBV29-1 and TRBJ2-1, with TRBD1 identical over 9 bases. V dropped 6 bases and J dropped 4; count of bases not matched to a gene: 7. The CDR3 spans 14 residues. In germline, CDR1 is SQVTM, CDR2 ANQGSEA. The CDR3 bases are TGCAGCGTCCTTACAGGGGGCCGATACAATGAGCAGTTCTTC. As protein: CSVLTGGRYNEQFF.

The genes are TRBV23-1 and TRBJ2-6, with a weak D call TRBD1 (5 bases). TRBV23-1 is noted as an ORF with a role that remains uncertain. The CDR3 has 17 residues. The ends were cut back, 3 bases at V and 3 bases at J, with 15 bases in the middle. CDR3 DNA: TGCGCCAGCAGTCATCCTGGACACCAAGGTGGGGCCAACGTCCTGACTTTC. It encodes CASSHPGHQGGANVLTF.

This rearrangement joins TRBV11-2 to TRBJ2-3, with D unresolved. The CDR3 length is 13 residues. Germline V lookup: CDR1 SGHAT, CDR2 FQNNGV. Trimming stripped 0 bases from V and 5 bases from J, with 6 bases between. In nucleotides, the CDR3 is TGTGCCAGCAGCTTAGATAATGAAGATACGCAGTATTTT. Protein sequence: CASSLDNEDTQYF.

This clone was counted a few times. The chain combines TRBV23-1 with TRBJ2-3; TRBD1 matches at 8 bases. TRBV23-1 is an ORF for which the function is uncertain. The CDR3 loop spans 15 amino acids. The trim removed 2 bases at V and 6 bases at J, leaving 7 bases unmatched. The CDR3 reads CASSQQQGTGDTQYF. As DNA, the CDR3 is TGCGCCAGCAGTCAACAACAGGGGACAGGCGATACGCAGTATTTT.

The chain carries TRBV14 and TRBJ1-3; D not resolved. The CDR3 runs to 14 residues. Germline lookup yields CDR1 SGHDN and CDR2 FVKESK. The V end lost 4 bases, the J end lost 0 bases, and 7 bases lay between the germline ends. CDR3 sequence reads: CASSPRLSGNTIYF. Written as DNA, the CDR3 is TGTGCCAGCAGCCCAAGACTCTCTGGAAACACCATATATTTT.

This chain links TRBV7-8 with TRBJ2-2, with 7 bases matching TRBD2. The CDR3 covers 16 residues. V lost 2 bases and J lost 1; bases outside the gene matches: 4. The germline V gene has CDR1 SGHVS and CDR2 FQNEAQ. The CDR3 nucleotides are TGTGCCAGCAGCTTACTAGCGGCCCTGAACACCGGGGAGCTGTTTTTT. Translated, it gives CASSLLAALNTGELFF.